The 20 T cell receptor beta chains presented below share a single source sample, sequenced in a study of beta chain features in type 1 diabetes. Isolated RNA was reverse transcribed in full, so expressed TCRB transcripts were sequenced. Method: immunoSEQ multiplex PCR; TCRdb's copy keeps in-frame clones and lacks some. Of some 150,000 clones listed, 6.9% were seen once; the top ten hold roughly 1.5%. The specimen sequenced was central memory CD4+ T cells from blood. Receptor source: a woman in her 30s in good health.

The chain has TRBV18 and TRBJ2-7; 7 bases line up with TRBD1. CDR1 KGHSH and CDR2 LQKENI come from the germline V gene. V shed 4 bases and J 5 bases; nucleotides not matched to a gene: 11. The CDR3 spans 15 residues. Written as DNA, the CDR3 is TGTGCCAGCTCACGTAAAGGGGGCACTCTGAACGAGCAGTACTTC. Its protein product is CASSRKGGTLNEQYF. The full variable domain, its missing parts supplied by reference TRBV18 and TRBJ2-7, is NAGVMQNPRHLVRRRGQEARLRCSPMKGHSHVYWYRQLPEEGLKFMVYLQKENIIDESGMPKERFSAEFPKEGPSILRIQQVVRGDSAAYFCASSRKGGTLNEQYFGPGTRLTVT.

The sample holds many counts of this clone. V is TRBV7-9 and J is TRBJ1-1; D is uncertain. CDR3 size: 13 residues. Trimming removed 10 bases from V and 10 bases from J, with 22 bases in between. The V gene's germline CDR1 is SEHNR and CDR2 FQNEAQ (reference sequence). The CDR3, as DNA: TGTGCCACGAGGACTGGAAATTCCCCGGGAGCTTTCTTT. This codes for CATRTGNSPGAFF.

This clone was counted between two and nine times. The CDR3 here is CSVLGRGRYEQYF. CDR3 coding DNA: TGCAGCGTTTTGGGCAGGGGGAGATACGAGCAGTACTTC. The genes are TRBV29-1 and TRBJ2-5; 7 bases line up with TRBD1. The J call is in doubt because the DNA end fits TRBJ2-7 better. Germline CDR1 reads SQVTM; CDR2 reads ANQGSEA. CDR3 length equals 13 residues.

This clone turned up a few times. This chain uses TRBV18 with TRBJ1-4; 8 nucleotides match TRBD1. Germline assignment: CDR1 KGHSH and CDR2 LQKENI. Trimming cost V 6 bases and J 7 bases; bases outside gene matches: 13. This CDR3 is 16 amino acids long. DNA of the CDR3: TGTGCCAGCTCCCTGCAACAGGGGGAGAGTGGTGAAAAACTGTTTTTT. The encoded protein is CASSLQQGESGEKLFF.

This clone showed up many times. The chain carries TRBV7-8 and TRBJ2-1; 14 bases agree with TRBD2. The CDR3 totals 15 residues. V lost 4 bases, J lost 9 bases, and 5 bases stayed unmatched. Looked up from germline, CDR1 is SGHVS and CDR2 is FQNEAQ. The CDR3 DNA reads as TGTGCCAGCAGCTCCGGACTAGCGGGAGGAACTGAGCAGTTCTTC. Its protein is CASSSGLAGGTEQFF.

CDR3 DNA sequence: TGTGCCACCAGCAGACGTTCTAGCGGGAGGTACCAAGAGACCCAGTACTTC. Its protein product is CATSRRSSGRYQETQYF. The V call is TRBV15, the J call TRBJ2-5; 11 nucleotides align to TRBD2. The J segment lost 0 bases and the V segment lost 2 bases, leaving 5 bases of the junction unmatched. The germline CDR1 and CDR2 sequences are LNHNV and YYDKDF (reference sequence). This CDR3 has 17 residues.

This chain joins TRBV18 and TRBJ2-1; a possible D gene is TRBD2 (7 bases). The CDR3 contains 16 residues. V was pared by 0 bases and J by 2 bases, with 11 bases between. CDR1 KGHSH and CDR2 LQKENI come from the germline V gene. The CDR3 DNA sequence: TGTGCCAGCTCACCACCCTCGGGGGGCACCTACAATGAGCAGTTCTTC. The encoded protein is CASSPPSGGTYNEQFF.

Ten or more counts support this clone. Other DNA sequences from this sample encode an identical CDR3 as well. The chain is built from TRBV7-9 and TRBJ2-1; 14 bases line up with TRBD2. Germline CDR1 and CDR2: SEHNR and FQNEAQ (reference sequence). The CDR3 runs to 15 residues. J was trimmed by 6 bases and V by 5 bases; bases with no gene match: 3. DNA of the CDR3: TGTGCCAGCAGCCTCGGGACTAGCGGGAGCAATGAGCAGTTCTTC. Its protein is CASSLGTSGSNEQFF.

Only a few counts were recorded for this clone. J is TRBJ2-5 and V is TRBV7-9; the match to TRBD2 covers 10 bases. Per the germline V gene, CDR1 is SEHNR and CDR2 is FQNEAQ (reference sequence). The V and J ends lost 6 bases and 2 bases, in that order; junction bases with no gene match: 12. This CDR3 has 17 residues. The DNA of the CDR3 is TGTGCCAGCAGATCATTAGCGGGAGGACGGTATCAAGAGACCCAGTACTTC. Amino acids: CASRSLAGGRYQETQYF. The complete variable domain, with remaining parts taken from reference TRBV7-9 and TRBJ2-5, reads DTGVSQNPRHKITKRGQNVTFRCDPISEHNRLYWYRQTLGQGPEFLTYFQNEAQLEKSRLLSDRFSAERPKGSFSTLEIQRTEQGDSAMYLCASRSLAGGRYQETQYFGPGTRLLVL.

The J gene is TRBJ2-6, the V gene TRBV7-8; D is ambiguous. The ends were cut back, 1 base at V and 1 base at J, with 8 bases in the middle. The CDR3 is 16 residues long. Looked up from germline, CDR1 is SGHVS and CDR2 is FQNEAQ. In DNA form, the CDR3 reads TGTGCCAGCAGCTTAGATAGGCGGTCTGGGGCCAACGTCCTGACTTTC. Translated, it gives CASSLDRRSGANVLTF.

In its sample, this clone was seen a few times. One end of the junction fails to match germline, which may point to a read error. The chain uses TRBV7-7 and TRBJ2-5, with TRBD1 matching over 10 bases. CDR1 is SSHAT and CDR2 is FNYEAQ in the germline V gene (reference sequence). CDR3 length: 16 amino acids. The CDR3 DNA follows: TGTGCTAGCAGCTCAAGCCTTGGACAGGGGGAAGAGACCCAGTACTTC. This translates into CASSSSLGQGEETQYF.

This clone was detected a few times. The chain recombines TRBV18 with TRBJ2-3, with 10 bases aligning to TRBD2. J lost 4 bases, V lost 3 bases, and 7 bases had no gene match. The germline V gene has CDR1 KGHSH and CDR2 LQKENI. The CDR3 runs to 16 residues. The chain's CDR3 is CASSPWASGSSDTQYF. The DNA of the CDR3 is TGTGCCAGCTCACCGTGGGCTAGCGGGAGTTCAGATACGCAGTATTTT.

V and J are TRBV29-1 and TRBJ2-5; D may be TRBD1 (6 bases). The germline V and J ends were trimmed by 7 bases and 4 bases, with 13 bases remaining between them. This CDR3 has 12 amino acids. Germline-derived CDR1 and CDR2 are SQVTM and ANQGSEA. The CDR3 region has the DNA TGCAGCGGCTCTGGACAGTCAGAGACCCAGTACTTC. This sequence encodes CSGSGQSETQYF.

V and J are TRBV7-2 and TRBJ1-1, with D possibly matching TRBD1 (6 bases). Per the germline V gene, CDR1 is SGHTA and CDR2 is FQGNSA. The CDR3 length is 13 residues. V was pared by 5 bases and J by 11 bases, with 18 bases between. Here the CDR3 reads CASSERQGRFAFF. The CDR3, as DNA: TGTGCCAGCAGCGAGCGGCAGGGGCGCTTCGCTTTCTTT.

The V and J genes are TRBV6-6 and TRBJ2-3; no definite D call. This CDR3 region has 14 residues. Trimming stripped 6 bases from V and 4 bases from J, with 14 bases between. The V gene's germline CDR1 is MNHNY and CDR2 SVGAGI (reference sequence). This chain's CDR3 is CASRRSFTADTQYF. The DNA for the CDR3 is TGTGCCAGCAGACGAAGTTTTACGGCAGATACGCAGTATTTT.

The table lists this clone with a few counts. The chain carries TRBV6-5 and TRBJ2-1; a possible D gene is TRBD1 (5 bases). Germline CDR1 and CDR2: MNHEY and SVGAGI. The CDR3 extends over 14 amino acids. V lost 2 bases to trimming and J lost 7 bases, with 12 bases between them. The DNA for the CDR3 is TGTGCCAGCAGTTACAGCGACAGAGGAAATGAGCAGTTCTTC. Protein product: CASSYSDRGNEQFF.

The CDR3 DNA follows: TGTGCCAGCAGCGTTGGCAACTCCTACAATGAGCAGTTCTTC. It is translated as CASSVGNSYNEQFF. The chain uses TRBV9 and TRBJ2-1, with D uncertain. The CDR3 consists of 14 residues. Germline V gives CDR1 SGDLS, CDR2 YYNGEE. Trimming stripped 2 bases from V and 0 bases from J, with 6 bases between. Full variable domain (missing parts from reference TRBV9 and TRBJ2-1): DSGVTQTPKHLITATGQRVTLRCSPRSGDLSVYWYQQSLDQGLQFLIQYYNGEERAKGNILERFSAQQFPDLHSELNLSSLELGDSALYFCASSVGNSYNEQFFGPGTRLTVL.

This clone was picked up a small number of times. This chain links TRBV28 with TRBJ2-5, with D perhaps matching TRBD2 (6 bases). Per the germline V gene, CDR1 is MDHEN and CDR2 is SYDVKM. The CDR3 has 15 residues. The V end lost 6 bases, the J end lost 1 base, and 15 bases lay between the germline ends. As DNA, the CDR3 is TGTGCCAGCAGCTCCTTTGGCGGGGCCCAAGAGACCCAGTACTTC. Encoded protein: CASSSFGGAQETQYF.

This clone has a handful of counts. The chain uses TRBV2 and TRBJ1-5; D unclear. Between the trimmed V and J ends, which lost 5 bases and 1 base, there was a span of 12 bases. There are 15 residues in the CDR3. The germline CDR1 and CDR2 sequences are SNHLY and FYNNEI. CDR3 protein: CASSNDRLSNQPQHF. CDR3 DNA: TGTGCCAGCAGTAACGACCGACTGAGCAATCAGCCCCAGCATTTT.

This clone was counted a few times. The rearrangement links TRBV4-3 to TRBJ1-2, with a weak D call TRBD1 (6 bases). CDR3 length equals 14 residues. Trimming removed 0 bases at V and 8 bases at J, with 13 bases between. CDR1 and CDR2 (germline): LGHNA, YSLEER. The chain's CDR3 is CASSQDAGARGYTF. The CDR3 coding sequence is TGCGCCAGCAGCCAAGATGCGGGGGCGCGGGGCTACACCTTC.